This T cell receptor beta chain was recovered during a study of blood T cell repertoires in COVID-19. The germline CDR1 and CDR2 sequences are LGHNT and FRNRAP. Trimming took 0 bases from V and 1 from J, leaving 12 bases between them. The CDR3 contains 16 residues. Sequenced by immunoSEQ multiplex PCR; TCRdb stores in-frame clones only, minus some. The table lists some 520,000 clones, roughly nine tenths of them singletons. The sample consisted of peripheral blood. This receptor was taken from a man younger than 35 with COVID-19, enrolled during active disease. This rearrangement joins TRBV12-5 to TRBJ2-5, with D perhaps matching TRBD1 (6 bases). CDR3 sequence: CASGLVLQGPQETQYF. The CDR3 DNA sequence: TGTGCTAGTGGTTTGGTATTGCAGGGGCCCCAAGAGACCCAGTACTTC.